The next 27 T cell receptor beta chains were all read from a single sample in a study of blood T cell repertoires in COVID-19. Repertoires were generated with immunoSEQ multiplex PCR, while TCRdb's copy carries only in-frame clones and drops some. The sample yields tens of thousands of clones, nearly 90% seen once. The sequencing sample was made of peripheral blood. These TCRs come from a human donor in a cohort sampled during active COVID-19.

The J gene is TRBJ2-5, the V gene TRBV11-2; tentatively, D is TRBD2 (5 bases). The CDR3 spans 13 residues. From germline, CDR1 is SGHAT and CDR2 FQNNGV. The V and J ends lost 1 base and 3 bases respectively, with 6 bases between them. The CDR3 DNA follows: TGTGCCAGCAGCTTAGCGGGGAAAGAGACCCAGTACTTC. This sequence encodes CASSLAGKETQYF.

This rearrangement joins TRBV7-9 to TRBJ1-5; no firm D call. The germline gives CDR1 SEHNR, CDR2 FQNEAQ (reference sequence). V was pared by 1 base and J by 3 bases, with 7 bases between. The CDR3 spans 14 residues. CDR3 nucleotides: TGTGCCAGCAGCTTAGGGAGCCACAATCAGCCCCAGCATTTT. Its translation: CASSLGSHNQPQHF.

The chain recombines TRBV2 with TRBJ1-4; no reliable D call. This CDR3 spans 13 amino acids. Between the trimmed V and J ends, which lost 3 bases and 8 bases, there was a span of 10 bases. Germline loops: CDR1 SNHLY, CDR2 FYNNEI. The CDR3 sequence: CASSDVLGEKLFF. The CDR3 coding sequence is TGTGCCAGCAGTGATGTACTCGGGGAAAAACTGTTTTTT.

This clone appeared a single time. The chain uses TRBV7-8 and TRBJ1-1; maybe TRBD1 (6 bases). The length of the CDR3 is 14 residues. V was pared by 1 base and J by 2 bases, with 8 bases between. Germline CDR1 SGHVS, CDR2 FQNEAQ. CDR3 DNA: TGTGCCAGCAGCTTAGGGACAGCAAACACTGAAGCTTTCTTT. Its translation is CASSLGTANTEAFF.

V usage is TRBV10-3 and J usage is TRBJ1-2; possibly TRBD1 for D (5 bases). The CDR3 covers 13 residues. V lost 10 bases and J lost 5, with 17 bases in between. CDR1 ENHRY and CDR2 SYGVKD come from the germline V gene. The CDR3 sequence is CANGRGEGYGYTF. In nucleotides, the CDR3 is TGTGCCAACGGGAGAGGGGAAGGATATGGCTACACCTTC.

V gene TRBV2 combines with J gene TRBJ2-7; 10 bases align to TRBD2. V lost 6 bases, J lost 0 bases, and 8 bases stayed unmatched. The CDR3 has 16 residues. Germline V CDR1 and CDR2: SNHLY, FYNNEI. CDR3 protein: CASSAFGLAVSYEQYF. CDR3 in DNA: TGTGCCAGCAGCGCGTTTGGACTAGCGGTCTCCTACGAGCAGTACTTC.

The chain has TRBV9 and TRBJ1-6, with 9 bases lining up with TRBD1. Germline V CDR1 and CDR2: SGDLS, YYNGEE. CDR3 length equals 16 residues. Trimming cost V 3 bases and J 6 bases; bases outside gene matches: 7. The CDR3 protein is CASSAWDRASNSPLHF. The CDR3 region has the DNA TGTGCCAGCAGCGCCTGGGACAGGGCTAGTAATTCACCCCTCCACTTT.

The chain employs TRBV2 and TRBJ2-1, with TRBD2 matching over 7 bases. J lost 7 bases, V lost 6 bases, and 9 bases had no gene match. This CDR3 has 14 amino acids. Germline V CDR1 and CDR2: SNHLY, FYNNEI. CDR3 sequence reads: CASRERDLRNEQFF. The DNA for the CDR3 is TGTGCCAGCAGGGAGCGGGATTTGAGAAATGAGCAGTTCTTC.

The gene calls are TRBV5-4 and TRBJ2-1; D perhaps matches TRBD2 (5 bases). The CDR3 loop spans 16 amino acids. Germline CDR1 reads SGHNT; CDR2 reads YYREEE (reference sequence). Trimming stripped 4 bases from V and 8 bases from J, with 22 bases between. In nucleotides, the CDR3 is TGTGCCAGCAGCCCGGAGTCCGGTTTCGGGATCGATGAGCAGTTCTTC. Translating it yields CASSPESGFGIDEQFF.

The chain recombines TRBV6-6 with TRBJ2-2, with 8 bases that match TRBD2. The CDR3 covers 17 residues. Unmatched junction bases numbered 11, after V lost 5 bases and J lost 3 bases. Germline V gene lookup returns CDR1 MNHNY and CDR2 SVGAGI (reference sequence). The CDR3 region has the DNA TGTGCCAGCAGTCTCCCGGGGTCGCGGGGGGACACCGGGGAGCTGTTTTTT. Protein: CASSLPGSRGDTGELFF.

The gene calls are TRBV2 and TRBJ2-3, with TRBD1 as a possible D gene (7 bases). The CDR3 covers 14 residues. Germline CDR1 and CDR2: SNHLY and FYNNEI. The V end was cut by 4 bases, the J end by 4 bases, with 12 bases between. Here the CDR3 DNA reads TGTGCCAGCAGTGTTCAGGGGGGCGCAGATACGCAGTATTTT. It codes for CASSVQGGADTQYF.

This chain joins TRBV5-1 and TRBJ2-5; D possibly corresponds to TRBD2 (7 bases). The CDR3 is 14 amino acids. V was shortened by 4 bases and J by 4 bases, with 14 bases between the two germline ends. Germline V gene data show CDR1 as SGHRS and CDR2 as YFSETQ. The CDR3, as DNA: TGCGCCAGCAGCGCGGTCGGGGGGCCAGAGACCCAGTACTTC. Amino acid sequence: CASSAVGGPETQYF.

This rearrangement joins TRBV3-1 (or the pseudogene TRBV3-2) to TRBJ1-2; tentatively, D is TRBD1 (5 bases). CDR1 is LGHDT and CDR2 is YNNKEL in the germline V gene (reference sequence). The V and J ends lost 0 bases and 7 bases respectively, with 9 bases between them. This CDR3 is built from 13 residues. CDR3 DNA: TGTGCCAGCAGCCAAGAGAAAGGGGTTGGCTACACCTTC. Protein: CASSQEKGVGYTF.

The V gene is TRBV6-1, the J gene TRBJ2-7; maybe TRBD1 (6 bases). The CDR3 runs 16 residues. The ends were cut back, 0 bases at V and 12 bases at J, with 24 bases in the middle. Germline V lookup: CDR1 MNHNS, CDR2 SASEGT. The CDR3 loop reads CASSEAPASVAGAAYF. DNA for the CDR3: TGTGCCAGCAGTGAAGCGCCCGCATCTGTCGCAGGGGCTGCGTACTTC.

The chain joins TRBV5-5 to TRBJ2-5; the D is unclear. The CDR3 sequence is 12 residues long. Germline CDR1 and CDR2: SGHKS and YYEKEE (reference sequence). The germline V and J ends were trimmed by 2 bases and 5 bases, with 7 bases remaining between them. The CDR3 spells CASSFREETQYF. As DNA, the CDR3 is TGTGCCAGCAGCTTTAGAGAGGAGACCCAGTACTTC. Looking up the rest from reference TRBV5-5 and TRBJ2-5 gives the full variable domain: DAGVTQSPTHLIKTRGQQVTLRCSPISGHKSVSWYQQVLGQGPQFIFQYYEKEERGRGNFPDRFSARQFPNYSSELNVNALLLGDSALYLCASSFREETQYFGPGTRLLVL.

V usage is TRBV13 and J usage is TRBJ2-7; 7 bases are shared with TRBD1. V lost 5 bases, J lost 0 bases, and 10 bases stayed unmatched. The germline V gene encodes CDR1 PRHDT and CDR2 FYEKMQ (reference sequence). CDR3 size: 16 residues. CDR3 DNA sequence: TGTGCCAGCAGCCGCACGGGACAGCTAAACTCCTACGAGCAGTACTTC. Protein: CASSRTGQLNSYEQYF. The full variable domain, rest sourced from reference TRBV13 and TRBJ2-7, is AAGVIQSPRHLIKEKRETATLKCYPIPRHDTVYWYQQGPGQDPQFLISFYEKMQSDKGSIPDRFSAQQFSDYHSELNMSSLELGDSALYFCASSRTGQLNSYEQYFGPGTRLTVT.

V is TRBV19 and J is TRBJ2-1, with 7 bases aligning to TRBD2. Germline CDR1 reads LNHDA; CDR2 reads SQIVND (reference sequence). With 10 bases clipped from V and 4 bases from J, the junction kept 10 bases outside the gene matches. The CDR3 has 14 amino acids. The CDR3 DNA reads as TGTGCCACCTCGGAGCAGGGAGGGTACAATGAGCAGTTCTTC. It is translated as CATSEQGGYNEQFF.

The chain joins TRBV29-1 to TRBJ1-1, with TRBD1 as a possible D gene (5 bases). Trimming pared 5 bases from V and 5 bases from J, leaving 9 bases between. CDR1 SQVTM and CDR2 ANQGSEA come from the germline V gene. The CDR3 spans 11 residues. CDR3 sequence: CSVSQGTEAFF. CDR3 DNA: TGCAGCGTTTCGCAGGGAACTGAAGCTTTCTTT.

The rearrangement joins TRBV12-5 to TRBJ2-1, with TRBD2 matching 8 bases. This CDR3 region has 15 residues. Trimming at V came to 6 bases and at J to 7 bases, leaving 11 bases not matched to a gene. Germline V gene sequence: CDR1 LGHNT, CDR2 FRNRAP. Here the CDR3 reads CASGSGTRDGNEQFF. DNA of the CDR3: TGTGCTAGTGGCTCCGGGACTAGAGACGGTAATGAGCAGTTCTTC.

This clone was recorded only once. V and J are TRBV11-2 and TRBJ2-2; 7 bases map to TRBD2. Germline CDR1 reads SGHAT; CDR2 reads FQNNGV. This CDR3 spans 15 amino acids. The V and J ends lost 5 bases and 5 bases, in that order; junction bases with no gene match: 8. The CDR3 sequence: CASSLMTSSTGELFF. The CDR3 bases are TGTGCCAGCAGCCTTATGACTAGCTCGACCGGGGAGCTGTTTTTT.

The V call is TRBV3-1 (or the pseudogene TRBV3-2), the J call TRBJ1-1; D not resolved. This CDR3 is built from 15 residues. Germline V gene lookup returns CDR1 LGHDT and CDR2 YNNKEL (reference sequence). Trimming cost V 1 base and J 2 bases, with 11 bases left between them. Written as DNA, the CDR3 is TGTGCCAGCAGCCAAGCTAGGCAGCAAAACACTGAAGCTTTCTTT. Its protein product is CASSQARQQNTEAFF.

This clone was found once. The V gene is TRBV2, the J gene TRBJ2-7; a weak D match, TRBD1 (6 bases). The CDR3 is 13 residues long. Germline assignment: CDR1 SNHLY and CDR2 FYNNEI. Deletions cut 4 bases from V and 5 bases from J, with 12 bases between. The CDR3: CASSGQEVHEQYF. The CDR3 DNA follows: TGTGCCAGCAGTGGACAGGAGGTCCACGAGCAGTACTTC.

The chain links TRBV2 to TRBJ1-6; D possibly corresponds to TRBD1 (6 bases). CDR3 size: 14 residues. The V end was cut by 7 bases, the J end by 9 bases, with 16 bases between. Per the germline V gene, CDR1 is SNHLY and CDR2 is FYNNEI. The CDR3 is CASNHREFGSPLHF. In nucleotides, the CDR3 is TGTGCCAGCAACCACAGGGAGTTTGGTTCACCCCTCCACTTT.

This chain joins TRBV19 and TRBJ1-5; possible D gene TRBD1, 5 bases. V gave up 11 bases and J gave up 6 bases, with 14 bases separating them. Germline values: CDR1 LNHDA, CDR2 SQIVND (reference sequence). The CDR3 spans 12 residues. The CDR3 protein is CASGREVQPQHF. DNA for the CDR3: TGTGCCTCGGGCAGGGAAGTTCAGCCCCAGCATTTT.

The chain couples TRBV19 to TRBJ1-5; possibly TRBD1 for D (5 bases). Germline CDR1 and CDR2: LNHDA and SQIVND (reference sequence). V was trimmed by 5 bases and J by 4 bases, leaving 15 bases between them. The CDR3 length is 15 residues. The CDR3 loop reads CASSPWGGGNQPQHF. Here the CDR3 DNA reads TGTGCCAGTAGTCCATGGGGGGGAGGAAATCAGCCCCAGCATTTT.

In nucleotides, the CDR3 is TGTGCCAGCAGTTACGGTTGGGCTAACTCCTGGACGCAGTATTTT. Translating gives CASSYGWANSWTQYF. The V gene is TRBV6-6, the J gene TRBJ2-3, with D hard to call. The V end was cut by 2 bases, the J end by 9 bases, with 18 bases between. Germline V gives CDR1 MNHNY, CDR2 SVGAGI (reference sequence). The CDR3 runs 15 residues.

The CDR3 nucleotides are TGCGCCAGCAGCAACAACAGGGGGCGGGAAGGCTACACCTTC. Translated: CASSNNRGREGYTF. The genes are TRBV5-1 and TRBJ1-2; 9 positions match TRBD1. V gave up 4 bases and J gave up 8 bases; unmatched junction bases: 9. Per germline, CDR1 SGHRS and CDR2 YFSETQ. The CDR3 totals 14 residues.